Below are 26 T cell receptor beta chains sequenced from a single sample in a study of human T cells and chemical hapten exposure. This sample's time point: pre-sensitization, week 0. Treatment indicated: therapeutic diphenylcyclopropenone sensitization with weekly scalp DPC. TCRdb reprocessed the RACE reads with MiXCR, giving one entry per CDR3 protein. Here the sample spans about 180,000 distinct CDR3 sequences, 25% to 30% being singletons. The sequenced sample was whole blood, obtained in connection with sensitization to the hapten diphenylcyclopropenone (DPC). These receptors were taken from a woman in her 30s with alopecia areata. Some clones in this sample may be carry-over from other donors' samples.

This chain connects TRBV10-2 to TRBJ2-7; 8 bases match TRBD2. V trimming: 7 bases; J trimming: 7 bases; junction bases outside the gene matches: 12. CDR1 and CDR2 (germline): WSHSY, SAAADI. The CDR3 loop spans 14 amino acids. CDR3 residues: CASIGRVQGGEQYF. Written as DNA, the CDR3 is TGCGCCAGCATCGGGAGGGTACAGGGAGGGGAGCAGTACTTC.

This clonotype turned up a few times. The J gene is TRBJ2-2, the V gene TRBV28; TRBD2 matches at 14 bases. This CDR3 spans 15 amino acids. Germline V CDR1 and CDR2: MDHEN, SYDVKM. V trimming: 6 bases; J trimming: 8 bases; junction bases outside the gene matches: 5. For the CDR3, the DNA is TGTGCCAGCAGCCCGGGACTAGCGGGAGCAGGGGAGCTGTTTTTT. Its protein product is CASSPGLAGAGELFF. Combining the CDR3 with reference TRBV28 and TRBJ2-2 gives the whole variable domain DVKVTQSSRYLVKRTGEKVFLECVQDMDHENMFWYRQDPGLGLRLIYFSYDVKMKEKGDIPEGYSVSREKKERFSLILESASTNQTSMYLCASSPGLAGAGELFFGEGSRLTVL.

V gene TRBV20-1 combines with J gene TRBJ1-5, with a possible D match to TRBD1 (5 bases). V was shortened by 1 base and J by 9 bases, with 19 bases between the two germline ends. The CDR3 contains 15 residues. Germline lookup yields CDR1 DFQATT and CDR2 SNEGSKA (reference sequence). The CDR3 here is CSARVGGLERGPQHF. The CDR3 DNA sequence: TGCAGTGCTAGAGTGGGGGGACTGGAACGGGGGCCCCAGCATTTT.

This clonotype was detected only a few times. V gene TRBV9 combines with J gene TRBJ1-5, with D tentatively TRBD1 (6 bases). V gave up 3 bases and J gave up 7 bases, with 14 bases separating them. Per the germline V gene, CDR1 is SGDLS and CDR2 is YYNGEE. There are 14 residues in the CDR3. The CDR3 coding sequence is TGTGCCAGCAGCGCGCACATTACAGGGCAGCCCCAGCATTTT. Amino acids: CASSAHITGQPQHF.

This clonotype was seen a few times. This chain's CDR3 is CSVGGNSYEQYF. The CDR3 DNA reads as TGCAGCGTAGGAGGGAATTCCTACGAGCAGTACTTC. This chain joins TRBV29-1 and TRBJ2-7; D is perhaps TRBD2 (6 bases). The CDR3 contains 12 residues. In germline, CDR1 is SQVTM, CDR2 ANQGSEA. Trimming removed 6 bases from V and 1 base from J, with 10 bases in between.

The J gene is TRBJ2-1, the V gene TRBV10-3; the match to TRBD2 covers 7 bases. V gave up 0 bases and J gave up 5 bases; unmatched junction bases: 4. The CDR3 has 15 residues. The germline CDR1 and CDR2 sequences are ENHRY and SYGVKD. The CDR3 region has the DNA TGTGCCATCAGTGAGTCGCCTAGCGGCAACAATGAGCAGTTCTTC. Amino acids: CAISESPSGNNEQFF.

V gene TRBV10-1 combines with J gene TRBJ1-5; D not resolved. This CDR3 is 13 amino acids long. V lost 5 bases, J lost 7 bases, and 12 bases lay in between. The germline CDR1 and CDR2 sequences are WNHNN and SYGVQD (reference sequence). This CDR3 is CASSRAINQPQHF. The CDR3 coding sequence is TGCGCCAGCAGTCGGGCTATCAACCAGCCCCAGCATTTT.

The chain has TRBV11-3 and TRBJ2-3; 7 bases agree with TRBD1. The germline gives CDR1 SGHNT, CDR2 YENEEA. V was clipped by 5 bases and J by 7 bases; unmatched bases: 6. There are 13 residues in the CDR3. The CDR3 DNA sequence: TGTGCCAGCAGCACACAACAGGGGTATACGCAGTATTTT. Its translation: CASSTQQGYTQYF. Variable domain in full (rest from reference TRBV11-3 and TRBJ2-3): EAGVVQSPRYKIIEKKQPVAFWCNPISGHNTLYWYLQNLGQGPELLIRYENEEAVDDSQLPKDRFSAERLKGVDSTLKIQPAELGDSAVYLCASSTQQGYTQYFGPGTRLTVL.

This clonotype has just a few counts. The rearrangement uses TRBV28 and TRBJ1-5; D perhaps matches TRBD1 (5 bases). Between the trimmed V and J ends, which lost 4 bases and 3 bases, there was a span of 7 bases. The CDR3 is 13 amino acids. Germline assignment: CDR1 MDHEN and CDR2 SYDVKM. CDR3 loop: CASSSGPNQPQHF. The CDR3 DNA follows: TGTGCCAGCAGTTCAGGGCCCAATCAGCCCCAGCATTTT. Based on the CDR3 plus reference TRBV28 and TRBJ1-5, the full variable domain is DVKVTQSSRYLVKRTGEKVFLECVQDMDHENMFWYRQDPGLGLRLIYFSYDVKMKEKGDIPEGYSVSREKKERFSLILESASTNQTSMYLCASSSGPNQPQHFGDGTRLSIL.

As concerns this clonotype: Because the CDR3's place on the DNA is in doubt, the DNA is left out and the CDR3 is given as listed by TCRdb. The V and J genes are TRBV9 and TRBJ2-1; the table's D call, TRBD1, has no DNA check behind it. With termini counted, the CDR3 has 14 amino acids. CDR1 SGDLS and CDR2 YYNGEE come from the germline V gene. CDR3 region: CASSVVGRGSDQVF.

The chain recombines TRBV9 with TRBJ2-2; D call uncertain. Germline CDR1 and CDR2: SGDLS and YYNGEE. This CDR3 contains 15 residues. With 3 bases removed from V and 6 bases from J, the gap between germline ends came to 15 bases. The CDR3 sequence is CASSARTLPAGELFF. The DNA for the CDR3 is TGTGCCAGCAGCGCGAGGACCCTTCCTGCCGGGGAGCTGTTTTTT.

This chain uses TRBV1 with TRBJ2-7; the listed D gene, TRBD2, was not tested against the DNA. TRBV1 is a listed pseudogene. The CDR3 length is 16 residues. CDR3 nucleotide sequence: TGCACCAGCAGCCAATTGCCCCTCAGCGGGAGAAACGAGCAGTACTTC. It is translated as CTSSQLPLSGRNEQYF.

The chain links TRBV12-3 or TRBV12-4 to TRBJ2-7; TRBD2 agrees at 7 bases. J was trimmed by 4 bases and V by 6 bases; bases with no gene match: 9. The CDR3 is 14 amino acids. The CDR3: CASSSLGTTYEQYF. The CDR3 coding sequence is TGTGCCAGCAGCTCCCTAGGGACTACTTACGAGCAGTACTTC.

The CDR3 loop reads CSAWTGIKAEAFF. As DNA, the CDR3 is TGCAGCGCCTGGACAGGGATTAAGGCTGAAGCTTTCTTT. This chain connects TRBV29-1 to TRBJ1-1, with 8 bases fitting TRBD1. The germline V gene encodes CDR1 SQVTM and CDR2 ANQGSEA. V gave up 7 bases and J gave up 6 bases; unmatched junction bases: 10. This CDR3 has 13 residues.

The chain has TRBV28 and TRBJ2-7; TRBD1 agrees at 8 bases. The V gene's germline CDR1 is MDHEN and CDR2 SYDVKM. The V and J ends lost 7 bases and 2 bases, in that order; junction bases with no gene match: 7. This CDR3 has 14 amino acids. CDR3 in DNA: TGTGCCAGCACCACCGGGACAGGCGCCTACGAGCAGTACTTC. Protein: CASTTGTGAYEQYF.

The sample holds a few counts of this clonotype. The chain recombines TRBV19 with TRBJ2-7, with a tentative D call TRBD2 (6 bases). CDR1 is LNHDA and CDR2 is SQIVND in the germline V gene (reference sequence). V gave up 4 bases and J gave up 2 bases, with 12 bases separating them. This CDR3 has 14 residues. The DNA of the CDR3 is TGTGCCAGTAGTACCTCCGGGGGAACCTACGAGCAGTACTTC. Translated, it gives CASSTSGGTYEQYF.

This clonotype has just a few counts. The genes are TRBV18 and TRBJ1-1; D gene unclear. The germline V gene has CDR1 KGHSH and CDR2 LQKENI. This CDR3 has 13 amino acids. Trimming took off 5 bases at V and 5 bases at J, with 12 bases between the two ends. CDR3 in amino acids: CASSSGQSTEAFF. The CDR3 coding sequence is TGTGCCAGCTCAAGTGGGCAGTCTACTGAAGCTTTCTTT. The full variable domain, its missing parts supplied by reference TRBV18 and TRBJ1-1, is NAGVMQNPRHLVRRRGQEARLRCSPMKGHSHVYWYRQLPEEGLKFMVYLQKENIIDESGMPKERFSAEFPKEGPSILRIQQVVRGDSAAYFCASSSGQSTEAFFGQGTRLTVV.

This chain uses TRBV7-2 with TRBJ1-6, with D unresolved. Germline V CDR1 and CDR2: SGHTA, FQGNSA. Trimming left V 6 bases short and J 9 bases short, with 9 bases between. This CDR3 contains 12 residues. CDR3 DNA sequence: TGTGCCAGCAGTTTCGGGGTTTCACCCCTCCACTTT. Protein sequence: CASSFGVSPLHF.

This sequence joins TRBV5-1 and TRBJ1-6; 10 positions match TRBD1. J gave up 7 bases and V 5 bases, and 9 bases lay outside the gene matches. CDR3 length: 16 residues. CDR1 is SGHRS, CDR2 YFSETQ, per germline. Written as DNA, the CDR3 is TGCGCCAGCAGACGGGACAGGGGCTCTTTGAATTCACCCCTCCACTTT. It specifies CASRRDRGSLNSPLHF.

The chain links TRBV28 to TRBJ1-2; D ambiguous. The CDR3 is 13 amino acids. V was shortened by 7 bases and J by 4 bases, with 13 bases between the two germline ends. Germline CDR1 is MDHEN and CDR2 is SYDVKM. CDR3 in amino acids: CASKEIMGYGYTF. CDR3 nucleotide sequence: TGTGCCAGCAAGGAGATTATGGGCTATGGCTACACCTTC.

The chain has TRBV10-3 and TRBJ1-6, with a weak D call TRBD1 (6 bases). Germline V gene data show CDR1 as ENHRY and CDR2 as SYGVKD. The V and J ends lost 0 bases and 9 bases respectively, with 12 bases between them. The CDR3 is made up of 15 amino acids. This CDR3 is CAISESGGQFSPLHF. The CDR3 DNA reads as TGTGCCATCAGTGAGTCCGGGGGACAATTTTCACCCCTCCACTTT.

Only a few counts were recorded for this clonotype. V usage is TRBV19 and J usage is TRBJ2-1; 15 nucleotides agree with TRBD2. V was pared by 3 bases and J by 3 bases, with 6 bases of the junction left unmatched. Germline V gene lookup returns CDR1 LNHDA and CDR2 SQIVND (reference sequence). This CDR3 comprises 18 residues. The CDR3 DNA follows: TGTGCCAGTAGTATCGGACTAGCGGGAGGGCCTAACTACAATGAGCAGTTCTTC. Its translation is CASSIGLAGGPNYNEQFF.

In this sample, this clonotype turned up many times. The chain combines TRBV9 with TRBJ2-2; D is uncertain. The length of the CDR3 is 13 residues. Germline loops: CDR1 SGDLS, CDR2 YYNGEE. Trimming left V 3 bases short and J 1 base short, with 4 bases between. DNA of the CDR3: TGTGCCAGCAGCGCCGAGAACACCGGGGAGCTGTTTTTT. This sequence encodes CASSAENTGELFF.

The chain's CDR3 is CSVGPASNQPQHF. CDR3 bases: TGCAGCGTTGGTCCCGCTAGCAATCAGCCCCAGCATTTT. This chain connects TRBV29-1 to TRBJ1-5; D not certain. The CDR3 contains 13 residues. Trimming removed 4 bases at V and 0 bases at J, with 7 bases between. Germline CDR1 is SQVTM and CDR2 is ANQGSEA. The full variable domain, completed using reference TRBV29-1 and TRBJ1-5, is SAVISQKPSRDICQRGTSLTIQCQVDSQVTMMFWYRQQPGQSLTLIATANQGSEATYESGFVIDKFPISRPNLTFSTLTVSNMSPEDSSIYLCSVGPASNQPQHFGDGTRLSIL.

The J gene is TRBJ2-7, the V gene TRBV2, with D unresolved. Germline V CDR1 and CDR2: SNHLY, FYNNEI. The V and J ends lost 7 bases and 2 bases respectively, with 9 bases between them. This CDR3 comprises 12 residues. CDR3: CASKTNTYEQYF. CDR3 in DNA: TGTGCCAGCAAAACAAACACCTACGAGCAGTACTTC.

In this sample, this clonotype turned up a few times. The gene calls are TRBV29-1 and TRBJ2-3, with D uncertain. The CDR3 spans 10 residues. V gave up 4 bases and J gave up 10 bases, with 9 bases separating them. Germline assignment: CDR1 SQVTM and CDR2 ANQGSEA. CDR3 protein: CSVGEESQYF. CDR3 coding DNA: TGCAGCGTTGGTGAGGAGTCGCAGTATTTT.